Reported below is one T cell receptor (beta chain). What it binds is not known. The sort gate was single viable CD3+CD4+CD8-CD45RO+ cells for memory CD4+ T cells. The germline CDR1 and CDR2 sequences are SGHDN and FVKESK. The CDR3 consists of 17 residues. Unmatched junction bases numbered 13, after V lost 4 bases and J lost 7 bases. The sample belongs to a study of memory CD4+ T cells and cytomegalovirus serostatus. Study-wide points: CD4+ memory repertoires contained about two fifths of the roughly 160 reported CMV TCRbeta sequences.

TCRdb keeps only in-frame clones here, not all; method: immunoSEQ multiplex PCR. Of 80,000 to 100,000 clones in the sample, roughly 80% are singletons; the top ten hold less than 4.5%. This clonotype originated in an adult in good health and CMV-seropositive. V and J are TRBV14 and TRBJ1-2; 12 bases line up with TRBD1. What was sequenced was memory CD4+ T cells from blood. CDR3 protein: CASSRPGTGGVIRGYTF. In DNA form, the CDR3 reads TGTGCCAGCAGCCGTCCCGGGACAGGGGGCGTCATCCGTGGCTACACCTTC.